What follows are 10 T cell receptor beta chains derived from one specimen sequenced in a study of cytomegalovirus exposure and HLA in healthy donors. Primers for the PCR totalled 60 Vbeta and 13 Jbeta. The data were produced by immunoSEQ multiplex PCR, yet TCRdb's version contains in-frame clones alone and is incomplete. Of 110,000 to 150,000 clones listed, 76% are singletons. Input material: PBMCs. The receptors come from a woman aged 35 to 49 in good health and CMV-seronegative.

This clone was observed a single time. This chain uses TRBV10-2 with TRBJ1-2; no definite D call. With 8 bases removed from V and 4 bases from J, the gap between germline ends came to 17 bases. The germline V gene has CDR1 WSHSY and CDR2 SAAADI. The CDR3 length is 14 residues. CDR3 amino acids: CASGRGLFFYGYTF. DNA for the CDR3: TGCGCCAGCGGCCGCGGACTGTTTTTCTATGGCTACACCTTC.

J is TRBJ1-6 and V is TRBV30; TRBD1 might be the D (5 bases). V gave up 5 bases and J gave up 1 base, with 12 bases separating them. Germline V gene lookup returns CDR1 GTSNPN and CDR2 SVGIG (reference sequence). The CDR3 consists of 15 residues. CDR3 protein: CAWGSGGSYNSPLHF. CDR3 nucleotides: TGTGCCTGGGGGTCCGGGGGATCCTATAATTCACCCCTCCACTTT.

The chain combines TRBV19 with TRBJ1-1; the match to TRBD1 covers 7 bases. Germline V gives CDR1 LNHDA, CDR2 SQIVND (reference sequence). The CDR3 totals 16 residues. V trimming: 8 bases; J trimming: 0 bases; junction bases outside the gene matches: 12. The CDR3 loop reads CASGLRPDRLNTEAFF. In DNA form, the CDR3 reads TGTGCCAGTGGACTTAGACCGGACAGGTTGAACACTGAAGCTTTCTTT.

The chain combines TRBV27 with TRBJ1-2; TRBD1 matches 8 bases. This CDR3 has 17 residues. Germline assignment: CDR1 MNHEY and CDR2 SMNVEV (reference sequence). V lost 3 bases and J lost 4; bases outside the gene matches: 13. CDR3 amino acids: CASSLGGDRGAGYGYTF. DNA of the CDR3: TGTGCCAGCAGTTTGGGGGGCGACAGGGGCGCTGGCTATGGCTACACCTTC.

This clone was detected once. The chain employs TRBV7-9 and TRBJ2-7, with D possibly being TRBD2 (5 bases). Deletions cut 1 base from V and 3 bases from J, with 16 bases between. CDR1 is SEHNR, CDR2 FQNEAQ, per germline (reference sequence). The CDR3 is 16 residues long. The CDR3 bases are TGTGCCAGCAGCTTAGGTTGGACGGGGAACTACTACGAGCAGTACTTC. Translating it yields CASSLGWTGNYYEQYF.

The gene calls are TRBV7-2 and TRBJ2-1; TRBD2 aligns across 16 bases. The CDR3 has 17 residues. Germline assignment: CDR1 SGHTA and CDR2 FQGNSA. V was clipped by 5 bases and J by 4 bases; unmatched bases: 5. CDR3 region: CASSAGLAGGSYNEQFF. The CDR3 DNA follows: TGTGCCAGCAGCGCGGGACTAGCGGGAGGGTCTTACAATGAGCAGTTCTTC.

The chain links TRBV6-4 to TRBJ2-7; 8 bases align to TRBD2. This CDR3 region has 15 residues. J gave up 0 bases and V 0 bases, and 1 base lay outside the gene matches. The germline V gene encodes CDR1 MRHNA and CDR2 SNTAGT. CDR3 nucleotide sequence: TGTGCCAGCAGTGACTCAAGCGGGAGCTCCTACGAGCAGTACTTC. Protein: CASSDSSGSSYEQYF.

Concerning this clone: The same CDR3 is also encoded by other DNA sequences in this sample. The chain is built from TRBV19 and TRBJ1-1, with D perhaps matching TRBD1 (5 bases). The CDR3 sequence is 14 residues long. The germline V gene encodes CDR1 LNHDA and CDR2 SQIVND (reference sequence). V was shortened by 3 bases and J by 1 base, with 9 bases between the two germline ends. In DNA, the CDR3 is TGTGCCAGTAGTATGGGGGGAGGGAACACTGAAGCTTTCTTT. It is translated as CASSMGGGNTEAFF.

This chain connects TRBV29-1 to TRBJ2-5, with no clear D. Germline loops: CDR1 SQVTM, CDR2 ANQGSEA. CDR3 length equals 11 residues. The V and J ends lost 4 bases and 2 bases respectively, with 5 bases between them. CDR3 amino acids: CSVGQQETQYF. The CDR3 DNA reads TGCAGCGTTGGTCAGCAAGAGACCCAGTACTTC.

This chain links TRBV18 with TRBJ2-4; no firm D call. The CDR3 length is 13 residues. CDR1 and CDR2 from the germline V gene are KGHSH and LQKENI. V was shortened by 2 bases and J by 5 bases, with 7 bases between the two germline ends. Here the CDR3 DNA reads TGTGCCAGCTCACCAGAGAATCAAAACATTCAGTACTTC. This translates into CASSPENQNIQYF.